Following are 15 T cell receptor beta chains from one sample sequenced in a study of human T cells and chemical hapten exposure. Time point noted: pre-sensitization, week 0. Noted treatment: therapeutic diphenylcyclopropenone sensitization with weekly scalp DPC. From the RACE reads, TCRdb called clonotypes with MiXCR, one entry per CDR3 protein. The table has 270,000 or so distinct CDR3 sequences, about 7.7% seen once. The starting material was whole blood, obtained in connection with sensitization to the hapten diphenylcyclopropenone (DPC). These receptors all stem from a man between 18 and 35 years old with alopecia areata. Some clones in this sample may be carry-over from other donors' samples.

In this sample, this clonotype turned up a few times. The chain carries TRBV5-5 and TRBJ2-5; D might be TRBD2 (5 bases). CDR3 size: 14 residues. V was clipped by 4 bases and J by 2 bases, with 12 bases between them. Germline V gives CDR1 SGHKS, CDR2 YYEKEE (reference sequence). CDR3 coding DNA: TGTGCCAGCAGCCAAGGACTGATTCAAGAGACCCAGTACTTC. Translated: CASSQGLIQETQYF.

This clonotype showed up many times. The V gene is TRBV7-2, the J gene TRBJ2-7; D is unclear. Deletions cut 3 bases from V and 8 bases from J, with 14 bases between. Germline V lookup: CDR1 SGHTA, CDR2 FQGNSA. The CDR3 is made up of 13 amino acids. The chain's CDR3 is CASSLRPGRQQYV. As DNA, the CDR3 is TGTGCCAGCAGCTTGCGCCCCGGGCGCCAGCAGTACGTC.

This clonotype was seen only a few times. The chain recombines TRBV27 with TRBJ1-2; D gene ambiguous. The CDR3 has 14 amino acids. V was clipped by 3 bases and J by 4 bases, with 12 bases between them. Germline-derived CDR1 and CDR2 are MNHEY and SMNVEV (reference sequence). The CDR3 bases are TGTGCCAGCAGTTTTTCAAAGGCCCTCTATGGCTACACCTTC. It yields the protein CASSFSKALYGYTF.

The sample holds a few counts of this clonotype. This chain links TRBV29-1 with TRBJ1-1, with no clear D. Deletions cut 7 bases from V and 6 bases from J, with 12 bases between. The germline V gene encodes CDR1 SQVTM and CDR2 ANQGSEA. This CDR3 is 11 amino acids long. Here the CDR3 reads CSGTEAAEAFF. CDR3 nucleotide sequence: TGCAGCGGGACCGAGGCCGCTGAAGCTTTCTTT.

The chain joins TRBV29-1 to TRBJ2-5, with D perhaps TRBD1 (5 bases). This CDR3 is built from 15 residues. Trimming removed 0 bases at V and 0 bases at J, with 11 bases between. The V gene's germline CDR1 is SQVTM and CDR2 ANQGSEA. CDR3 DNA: TGCAGCGTTGAAGAATGGGCAGGGTACCAAGAGACCCAGTACTTC. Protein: CSVEEWAGYQETQYF.

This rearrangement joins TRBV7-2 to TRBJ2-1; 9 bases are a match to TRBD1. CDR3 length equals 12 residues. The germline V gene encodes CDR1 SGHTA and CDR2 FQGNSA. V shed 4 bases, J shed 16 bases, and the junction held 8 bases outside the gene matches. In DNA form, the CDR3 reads TGTGCCAGCAGCTCTGGACAGGGGCTAAAATTCTTC. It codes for CASSSGQGLKFF.

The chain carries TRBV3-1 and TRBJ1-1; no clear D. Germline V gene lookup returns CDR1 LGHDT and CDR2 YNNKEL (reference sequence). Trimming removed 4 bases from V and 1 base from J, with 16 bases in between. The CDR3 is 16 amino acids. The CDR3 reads CASSLQVVVGNTEAFF. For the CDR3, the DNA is TGTGCCAGCAGCCTCCAAGTAGTGGTGGGGAACACTGAAGCTTTCTTT. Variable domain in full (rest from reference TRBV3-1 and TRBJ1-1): DTAVSQTPKYLVTQMGNDKSIKCEQNLGHDTMYWYKQDSKKFLKIMFSYNNKELIINETVPNRFSPKSPDKAHLNLHINSLELGDSAVYFCASSLQVVVGNTEAFFGQGTRLTVV.

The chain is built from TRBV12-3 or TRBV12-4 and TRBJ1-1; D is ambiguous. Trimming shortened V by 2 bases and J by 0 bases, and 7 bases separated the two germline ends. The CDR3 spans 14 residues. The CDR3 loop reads CASSLRSLNTEAFF. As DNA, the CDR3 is TGTGCCAGCAGTTTACGGAGCTTGAACACTGAAGCTTTCTTT.

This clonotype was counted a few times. The CDR3 nucleotides are TGCGCCAGCGAGTTCGGGACAGCGGCGGGGGAGACCCAGTACTTC. It codes for CASEFGTAAGETQYF. This chain joins TRBV5-1 and TRBJ2-5; weak D call: TRBD1 (7 bases). The CDR3 sequence is 15 residues long. The V gene's germline CDR1 is SGHRS and CDR2 YFSETQ. V was shortened by 7 bases and J by 5 bases, with 21 bases between the two germline ends.

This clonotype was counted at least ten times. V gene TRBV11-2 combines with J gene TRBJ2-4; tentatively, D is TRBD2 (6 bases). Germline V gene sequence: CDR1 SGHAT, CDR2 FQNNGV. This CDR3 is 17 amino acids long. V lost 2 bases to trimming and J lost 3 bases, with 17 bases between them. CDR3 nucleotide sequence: TGTGCCAGCAGCTTACCTTGGCGGGGTCGGGGCAAAAACATTCAGTACTTC. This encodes CASSLPWRGRGKNIQYF.

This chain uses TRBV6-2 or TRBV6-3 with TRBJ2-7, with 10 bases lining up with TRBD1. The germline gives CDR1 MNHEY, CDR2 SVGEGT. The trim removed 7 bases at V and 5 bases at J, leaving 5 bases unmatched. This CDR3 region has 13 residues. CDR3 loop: CASNWGQGHEQYV. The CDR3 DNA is TGTGCCAGCAACTGGGGACAGGGGCACGAGCAGTACGTC.

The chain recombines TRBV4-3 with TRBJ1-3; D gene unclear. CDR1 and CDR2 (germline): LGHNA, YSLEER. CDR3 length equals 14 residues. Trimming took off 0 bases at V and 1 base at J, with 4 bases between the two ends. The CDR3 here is CASSQEPSGNTIYF. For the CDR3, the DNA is TGCGCCAGCAGCCAAGAGCCGTCTGGAAACACCATATATTTT.

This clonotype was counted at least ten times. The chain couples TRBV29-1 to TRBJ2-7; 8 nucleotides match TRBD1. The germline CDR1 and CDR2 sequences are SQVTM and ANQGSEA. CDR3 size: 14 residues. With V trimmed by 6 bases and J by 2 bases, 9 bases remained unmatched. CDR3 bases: TGCAGCGTAGCACAAGGACAGGGTCCCTACGAGCAGTACTTC. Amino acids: CSVAQGQGPYEQYF.

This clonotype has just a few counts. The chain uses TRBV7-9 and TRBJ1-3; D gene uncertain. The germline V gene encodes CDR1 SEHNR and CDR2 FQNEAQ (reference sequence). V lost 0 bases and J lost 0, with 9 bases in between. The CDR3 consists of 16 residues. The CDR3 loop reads CASSLATYVSGNTIYF. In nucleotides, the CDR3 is TGTGCCAGCAGCTTAGCTACGTACGTCTCTGGAAACACCATATATTTT.

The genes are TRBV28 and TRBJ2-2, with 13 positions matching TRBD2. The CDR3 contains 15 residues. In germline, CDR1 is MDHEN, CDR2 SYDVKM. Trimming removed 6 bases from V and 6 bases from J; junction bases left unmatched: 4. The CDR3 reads CASRPGLAGSGELFF. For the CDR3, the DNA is TGTGCCAGCAGACCGGGACTAGCGGGGTCCGGGGAGCTGTTTTTT.